Following are 11 T cell receptor beta chains from one sample sequenced in a study of blood T cell repertoires in COVID-19. The repertoire was sequenced with immunoSEQ multiplex PCR; TCRdb's copy has only in-frame clones and lacks some. The sample consists of tens of thousands of clones, 87% of them appearing once. Sequenced material: peripheral blood. These receptors were taken from a male donor with acute or convalescent COVID-19.

This sequence joins TRBV12-3 or TRBV12-4 and TRBJ1-4; D is ambiguous. This CDR3 is 13 amino acids long. V was trimmed by 5 bases and J by 10 bases, leaving 14 bases between them. CDR3 DNA: TGTGCCAGCAGTCCGGGGATCAGAGGAAAACTGTTTTTT. Its translation: CASSPGIRGKLFF.

The V gene is TRBV11-2, the J gene TRBJ2-7; D may be TRBD2 (5 bases). V lost 1 base, J lost 2 bases, and 9 bases lay in between. Germline V lookup: CDR1 SGHAT, CDR2 FQNNGV. The CDR3 is 14 residues long. CDR3 sequence reads: CASSLGRGPYEQYF. For the CDR3, the DNA is TGTGCCAGCAGCTTAGGGAGAGGGCCCTACGAGCAGTACTTC.

The chain is built from TRBV6-1 and TRBJ1-5; D gene unclear. Per the germline V gene, CDR1 is MNHNS and CDR2 is SASEGT. There are 12 residues in the CDR3. V was cut by 5 bases and J by 6 bases, with 8 bases left in between. CDR3 loop: CASSPTGQPQHF. The CDR3 nucleotides read TGTGCCAGCAGTCCCACGGGTCAGCCCCAGCATTTT.

The V call is TRBV3-1 (or the pseudogene TRBV3-2), the J call TRBJ2-6; 9 bases line up with TRBD1. The germline CDR1 and CDR2 sequences are LGHDT and YNNKEL (reference sequence). CDR3 length: 21 residues. V trimming: 0 bases; J trimming: 0 bases; junction bases outside the gene matches: 12. The CDR3 DNA sequence: TGTGCCAGCAGCCAAGAACTCCTCCGGACAGGGGCCCGCTCTGGGGCCAACGTCCTGACTTTC. Its translation is CASSQELLRTGARSGANVLTF.

V is TRBV7-9 and J is TRBJ2-3; D is undetermined. With 2 bases removed from V and 4 bases from J, the gap between germline ends came to 13 bases. CDR1 is SEHNR and CDR2 is FQNEAQ in the germline V gene (reference sequence). The CDR3 length is 15 residues. Written as DNA, the CDR3 is TGTGCCAGCAGCTTAAATGAGCGACCCCCAGATACGCAGTATTTT. Translation gives CASSLNERPPDTQYF.

This clone was counted a few times. The chain combines TRBV5-1 with TRBJ2-2; tentative D call: TRBD2 (6 bases). V lost 1 base, J lost 4 bases, and 11 bases lay in between. This CDR3 spans 15 amino acids. Germline CDR1 reads SGHRS; CDR2 reads YFSETQ. CDR3 sequence: CASSLRGSSTGELFF. The CDR3 DNA sequence: TGCGCCAGCAGCTTGCGGGGGTCGAGCACCGGGGAGCTGTTTTTT. Full variable domain (outside the CDR3, taken from reference TRBV5-1 and TRBJ2-2): KAGVTQTPRYLIKTRGQQVTLSCSPISGHRSVSWYQQTPGQGLQFLFEYFSETQRNKGNFPGRFSGRQFSNSRSEMNVSTLELGDSALYLCASSLRGSSTGELFFGEGSRLTVL.

The chain recombines TRBV6-1 with TRBJ2-7, with 10 nucleotides matching TRBD1. V lost 3 bases, J lost 2 bases, and 4 bases stayed unmatched. Germline V gives CDR1 MNHNS, CDR2 SASEGT. There are 15 residues in the CDR3. This chain's CDR3 is CASSDMGTGAYEQYF. CDR3 DNA sequence: TGTGCCAGCAGTGATATGGGGACAGGGGCCTACGAGCAGTACTTC.

The rearrangement links TRBV5-4 to TRBJ1-2, with 8 bases aligning to TRBD1. Germline V gene lookup returns CDR1 SGHNT and CDR2 YYREEE (reference sequence). This CDR3 has 12 residues. The junction had 5 bases not matched to a gene; V was cut back by 9 bases and J by 4 bases. The CDR3 DNA follows: TGTGCCACTGGACAGGGTGGCTATGGCTACACCTTC. Translation: CATGQGGYGYTF. Using reference TRBV5-4 and TRBJ1-2 for the parts outside the CDR3, the full variable domain is ETGVTQSPTHLIKTRGQQVTLRCSSQSGHNTVSWYQQALGQGPQFIFQYYREEENGRGNFPPRFSGLQFPNYSSELNVNALELDDSALYLCATGQGGYGYTFGSGTRLTVV.

The rearrangement links TRBV14 to TRBJ2-3; TRBD1 matches at 8 bases. The germline V gene encodes CDR1 SGHDN and CDR2 FVKESK. V gave up 2 bases and J gave up 4 bases; unmatched junction bases: 11. The CDR3 is 17 amino acids. CDR3 nucleotide sequence: TGTGCCAGCAGCCAAACGACAGGGGTTATAGGAGCAGATACGCAGTATTTT. This codes for CASSQTTGVIGADTQYF.

The J gene is TRBJ2-5, the V gene TRBV2; 7 bases are a match to TRBD1. Germline loops: CDR1 SNHLY, CDR2 FYNNEI. The CDR3 totals 13 residues. Unmatched junction bases numbered 2, after V lost 5 bases and J lost 2 bases. CDR3 in amino acids: CASSQTGQETQYF. In DNA form, the CDR3 reads TGTGCCAGCAGTCAGACAGGGCAAGAGACCCAGTACTTC.

On this clone itself: One end of the junction fails to match germline, which may point to a read error. The chain has TRBV4-2 and TRBJ2-3; 8 bases fit TRBD2. This CDR3 contains 17 residues. CDR1 and CDR2 from the germline V gene are LGHNA and YNFKEQ. The CDR3 DNA is TGTGCCGGCAGCCAAGAGGTGCGGGGGGCAAGCACAGATACGCAGTATTTT. Amino acid sequence: CAGSQEVRGASTDTQYF.